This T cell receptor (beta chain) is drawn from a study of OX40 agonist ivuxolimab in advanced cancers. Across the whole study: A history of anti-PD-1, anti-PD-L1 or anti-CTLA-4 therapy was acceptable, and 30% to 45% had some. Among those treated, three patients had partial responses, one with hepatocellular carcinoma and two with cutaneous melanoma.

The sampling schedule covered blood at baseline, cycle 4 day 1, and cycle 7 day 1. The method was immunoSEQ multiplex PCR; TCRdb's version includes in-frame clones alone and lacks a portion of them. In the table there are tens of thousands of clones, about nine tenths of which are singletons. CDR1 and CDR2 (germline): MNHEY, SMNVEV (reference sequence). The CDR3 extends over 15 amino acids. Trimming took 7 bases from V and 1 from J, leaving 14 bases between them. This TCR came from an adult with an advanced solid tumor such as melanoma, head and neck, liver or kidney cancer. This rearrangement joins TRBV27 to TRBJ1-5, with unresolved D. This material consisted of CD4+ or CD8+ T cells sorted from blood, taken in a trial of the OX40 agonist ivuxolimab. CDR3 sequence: CASKVSPLSNQPQHF. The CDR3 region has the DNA TGTGCCAGCAAGGTTTCACCTCTAAGCAATCAGCCCCAGCATTTT.